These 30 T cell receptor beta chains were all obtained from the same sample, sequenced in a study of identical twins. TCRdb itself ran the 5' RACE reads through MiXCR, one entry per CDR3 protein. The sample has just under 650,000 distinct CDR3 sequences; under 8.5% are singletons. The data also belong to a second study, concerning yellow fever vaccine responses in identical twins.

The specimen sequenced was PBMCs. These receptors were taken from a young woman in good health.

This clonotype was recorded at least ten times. The CDR3 sequence: CASTSQGKVSGEYNEQFF. Written as DNA, the CDR3 is TGTGCCAGCACCAGCCAAGGTAAAGTTAGCGGGGAGTACAATGAGCAGTTCTTC. V usage is TRBV9 and J usage is TRBJ2-1; 8 bases are a match to TRBD2. CDR1 is SGDLS, CDR2 YYNGEE, per germline. This CDR3 is built from 18 residues. V lost 6 bases and J lost 4; bases outside the gene matches: 18.

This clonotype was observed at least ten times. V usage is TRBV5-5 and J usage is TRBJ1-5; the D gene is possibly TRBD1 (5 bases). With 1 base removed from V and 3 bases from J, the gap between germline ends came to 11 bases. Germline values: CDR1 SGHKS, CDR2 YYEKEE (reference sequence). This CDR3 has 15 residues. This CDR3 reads CASSLFRGPNQPQHF. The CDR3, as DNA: TGTGCCAGCAGCTTGTTTAGGGGCCCCAATCAGCCCCAGCATTTT.

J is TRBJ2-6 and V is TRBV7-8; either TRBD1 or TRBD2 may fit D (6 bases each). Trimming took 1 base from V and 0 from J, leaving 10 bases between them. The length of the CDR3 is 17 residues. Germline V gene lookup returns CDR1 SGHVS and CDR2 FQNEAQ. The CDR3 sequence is CASSLGRGLSGANVLTF. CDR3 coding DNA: TGTGCCAGCAGCTTAGGCAGGGGACTCTCTGGGGCCAACGTCCTGACTTTC.

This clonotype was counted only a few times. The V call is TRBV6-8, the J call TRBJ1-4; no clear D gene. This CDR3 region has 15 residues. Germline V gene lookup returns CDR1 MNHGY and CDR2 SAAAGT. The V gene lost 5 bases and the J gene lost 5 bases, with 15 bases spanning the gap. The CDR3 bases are TGTGCCAGCAGTCCACGTCGGACTTTCAATGAAAAACTGTTTTTT. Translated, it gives CASSPRRTFNEKLFF.

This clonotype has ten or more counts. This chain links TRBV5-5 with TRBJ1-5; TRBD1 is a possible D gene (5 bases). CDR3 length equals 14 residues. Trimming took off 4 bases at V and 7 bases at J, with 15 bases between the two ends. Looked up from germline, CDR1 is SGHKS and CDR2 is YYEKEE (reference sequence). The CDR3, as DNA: TGTGCCAGCAGCCCTGACCTTGACAGACAGCCCCAGCATTTT. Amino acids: CASSPDLDRQPQHF.

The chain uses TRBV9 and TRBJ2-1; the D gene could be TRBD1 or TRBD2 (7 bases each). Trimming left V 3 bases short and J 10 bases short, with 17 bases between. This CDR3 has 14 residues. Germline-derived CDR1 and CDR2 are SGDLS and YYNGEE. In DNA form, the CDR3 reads TGTGCCAGCAGCGGACAGGGACTAACTGGCGAGCAGTTCTTC. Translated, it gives CASSGQGLTGEQFF.

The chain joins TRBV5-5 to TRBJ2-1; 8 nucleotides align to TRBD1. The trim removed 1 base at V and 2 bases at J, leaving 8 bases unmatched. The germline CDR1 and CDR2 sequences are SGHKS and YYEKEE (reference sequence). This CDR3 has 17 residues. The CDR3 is CASSLFPGGHPYNEQFF. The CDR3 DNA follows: TGTGCCAGCAGCTTGTTTCCAGGGGGCCACCCCTACAATGAGCAGTTCTTC.

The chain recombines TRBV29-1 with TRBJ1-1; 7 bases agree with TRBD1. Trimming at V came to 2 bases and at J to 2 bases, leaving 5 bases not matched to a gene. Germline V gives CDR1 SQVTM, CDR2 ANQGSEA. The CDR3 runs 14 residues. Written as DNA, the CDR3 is TGCAGCGTTGAACCCGGACAGGCCAACACTGAAGCTTTCTTT. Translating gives CSVEPGQANTEAFF.

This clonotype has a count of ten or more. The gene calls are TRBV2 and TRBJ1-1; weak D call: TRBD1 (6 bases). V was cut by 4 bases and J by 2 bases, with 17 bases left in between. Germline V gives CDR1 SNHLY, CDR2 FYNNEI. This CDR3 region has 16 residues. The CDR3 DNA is TGTGCCAGCAGTGGACCGGAGAACAGGGATAACACTGAAGCTTTCTTT. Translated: CASSGPENRDNTEAFF.

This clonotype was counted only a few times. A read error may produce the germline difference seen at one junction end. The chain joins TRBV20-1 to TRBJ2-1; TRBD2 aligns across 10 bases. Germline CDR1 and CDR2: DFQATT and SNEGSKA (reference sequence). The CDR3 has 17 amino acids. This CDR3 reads CCARDLKGRSGAGGEFF. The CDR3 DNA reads TGCTGTGCTAGAGATCTAAAGGGTCGATCAGGAGCGGGAGGGGAGTTCTTC.

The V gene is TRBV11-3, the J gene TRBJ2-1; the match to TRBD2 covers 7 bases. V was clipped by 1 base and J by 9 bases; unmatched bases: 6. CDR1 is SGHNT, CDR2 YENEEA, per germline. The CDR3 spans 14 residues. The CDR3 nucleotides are TGTGCCAGCAGCTTAGGCAGACTAGCTCCTGAGCAGTTCTTC. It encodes CASSLGRLAPEQFF.

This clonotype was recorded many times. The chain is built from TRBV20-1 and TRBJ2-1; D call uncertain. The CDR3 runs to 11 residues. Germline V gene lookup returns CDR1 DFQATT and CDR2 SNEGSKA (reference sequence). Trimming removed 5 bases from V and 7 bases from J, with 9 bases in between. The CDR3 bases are TGCAGTGCTGTCCTGGGGAATGAGCAGTTCTTC. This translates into CSAVLGNEQFF.

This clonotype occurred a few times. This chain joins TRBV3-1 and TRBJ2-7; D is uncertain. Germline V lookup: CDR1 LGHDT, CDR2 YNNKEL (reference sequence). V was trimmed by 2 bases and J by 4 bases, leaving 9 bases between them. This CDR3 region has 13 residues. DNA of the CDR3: TGTGCCAGCAGCCAAACCTTGCAGTACGAGCAGTACTTC. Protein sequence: CASSQTLQYEQYF.

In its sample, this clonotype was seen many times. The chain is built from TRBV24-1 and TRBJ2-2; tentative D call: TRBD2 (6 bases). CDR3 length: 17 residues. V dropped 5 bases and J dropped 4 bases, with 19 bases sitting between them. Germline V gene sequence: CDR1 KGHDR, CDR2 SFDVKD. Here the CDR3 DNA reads TGTGCCACCAGTGCCCCCCTCGGAGGGGCCAGCACCGGGGAGCTGTTTTTT. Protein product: CATSAPLGGASTGELFF.

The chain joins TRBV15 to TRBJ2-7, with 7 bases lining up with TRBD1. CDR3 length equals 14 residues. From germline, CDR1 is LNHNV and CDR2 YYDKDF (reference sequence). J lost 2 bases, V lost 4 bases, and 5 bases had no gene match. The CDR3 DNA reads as TGTGCCACCAGCACCGGGACAGAGCCCTACGAGCAGTACTTC. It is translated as CATSTGTEPYEQYF.

The CDR3 reads CASRTQTSASYNEQFF. The CDR3 DNA follows: TGTGCCAGCAGGACGCAAACTAGCGCGAGCTACAATGAGCAGTTCTTC. This sequence joins TRBV12-3 or TRBV12-4 and TRBJ2-1, with TRBD2 matching 7 bases. V shed 6 bases, J shed 3 bases, and the junction held 11 bases outside the gene matches. The CDR3 consists of 16 residues.

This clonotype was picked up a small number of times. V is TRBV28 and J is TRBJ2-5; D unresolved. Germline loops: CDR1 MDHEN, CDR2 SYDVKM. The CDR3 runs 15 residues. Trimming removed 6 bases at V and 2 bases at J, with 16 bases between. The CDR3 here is CASSNYSPLQETQYF. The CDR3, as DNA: TGTGCCAGCAGCAACTATTCCCCGCTTCAAGAGACCCAGTACTTC.

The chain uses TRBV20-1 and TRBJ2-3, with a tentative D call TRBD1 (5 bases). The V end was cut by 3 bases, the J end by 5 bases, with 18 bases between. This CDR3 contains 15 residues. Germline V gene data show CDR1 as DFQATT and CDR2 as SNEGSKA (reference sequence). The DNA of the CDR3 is TGCAGTGCTAGTTGGGGCGAGGCAGCCAAAGATACGCAGTATTTT. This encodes CSASWGEAAKDTQYF.

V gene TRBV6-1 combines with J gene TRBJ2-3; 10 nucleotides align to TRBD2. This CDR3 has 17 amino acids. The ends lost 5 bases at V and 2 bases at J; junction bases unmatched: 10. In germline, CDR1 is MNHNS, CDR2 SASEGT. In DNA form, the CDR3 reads TGTGCCAGCAGTCGTTCCGGGACTAGCGCCTACACAGATACGCAGTATTTT. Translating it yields CASSRSGTSAYTDTQYF.

The CDR3 DNA sequence: TGCAGCGTTGTCACTAGCGGGGCCGGGGAGCTGTTTTTT. This codes for CSVVTSGAGELFF. This sequence joins TRBV29-1 and TRBJ2-2, with 10 nucleotides matching TRBD2. The CDR3 totals 13 residues. V lost 4 bases, J lost 6 bases, and 2 bases stayed unmatched. Germline values: CDR1 SQVTM, CDR2 ANQGSEA.

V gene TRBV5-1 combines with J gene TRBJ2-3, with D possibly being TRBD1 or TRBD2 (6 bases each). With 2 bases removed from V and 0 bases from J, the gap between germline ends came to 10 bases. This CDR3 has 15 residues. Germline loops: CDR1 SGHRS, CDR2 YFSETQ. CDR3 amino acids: CASSFWGASTDTQYF. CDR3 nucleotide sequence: TGCGCCAGCAGCTTTTGGGGGGCTAGCACAGATACGCAGTATTTT.

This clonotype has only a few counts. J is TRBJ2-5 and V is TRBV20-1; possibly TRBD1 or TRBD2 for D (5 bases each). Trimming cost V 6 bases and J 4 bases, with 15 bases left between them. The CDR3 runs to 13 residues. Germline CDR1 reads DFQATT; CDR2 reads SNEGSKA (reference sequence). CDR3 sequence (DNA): TGCAGTGCGCCGGGGCGACAAGTAGAGACCCAGTACTTC. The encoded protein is CSAPGRQVETQYF.

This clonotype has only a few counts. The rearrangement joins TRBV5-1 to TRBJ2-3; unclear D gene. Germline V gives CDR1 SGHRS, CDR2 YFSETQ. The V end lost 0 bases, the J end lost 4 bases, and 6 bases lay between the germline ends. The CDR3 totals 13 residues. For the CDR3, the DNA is TGCGCCAGCAGCTTGGGACGCCCAGATACGCAGTATTTT. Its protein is CASSLGRPDTQYF.

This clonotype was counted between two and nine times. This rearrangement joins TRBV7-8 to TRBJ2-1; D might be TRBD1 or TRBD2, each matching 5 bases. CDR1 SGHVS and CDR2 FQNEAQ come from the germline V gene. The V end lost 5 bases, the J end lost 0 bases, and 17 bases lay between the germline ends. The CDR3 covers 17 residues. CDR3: CASSPLLGTSSYNEQFF. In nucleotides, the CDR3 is TGTGCCAGCAGCCCCCTATTAGGGACCTCCTCCTACAATGAGCAGTTCTTC.

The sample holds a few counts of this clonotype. CDR3 region: CASTLGGPGANVLTF. The CDR3 DNA reads as TGTGCCAGCACTCTAGGGGGACCCGGGGCCAACGTCCTGACTTTC. The chain uses TRBV12-3 or TRBV12-4 and TRBJ2-6, with a weak D call TRBD1 (6 bases). The CDR3 consists of 15 residues. The ends were cut back, 7 bases at V and 4 bases at J, with 14 bases in the middle.

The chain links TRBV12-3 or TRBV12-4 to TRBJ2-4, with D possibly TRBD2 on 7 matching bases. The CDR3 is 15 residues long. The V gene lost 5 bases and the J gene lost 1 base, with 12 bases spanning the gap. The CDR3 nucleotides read TGTGCCAGCAGTCCGGGGAGGGGGGCCAAAAACATTCAGTACTTC. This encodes CASSPGRGAKNIQYF.

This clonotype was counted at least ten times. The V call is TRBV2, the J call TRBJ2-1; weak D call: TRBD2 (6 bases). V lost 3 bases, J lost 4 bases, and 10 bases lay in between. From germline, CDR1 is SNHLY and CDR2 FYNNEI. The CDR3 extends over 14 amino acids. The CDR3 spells CASSDGLPYNEQFF. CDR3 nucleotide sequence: TGTGCCAGCAGTGATGGACTACCTTACAATGAGCAGTTCTTC.

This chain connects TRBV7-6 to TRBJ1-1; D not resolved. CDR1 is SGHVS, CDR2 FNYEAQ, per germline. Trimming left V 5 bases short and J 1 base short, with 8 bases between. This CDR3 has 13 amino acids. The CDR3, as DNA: TGTGCCAGCAGCGAAGGGTCGAACACTGAAGCTTTCTTT. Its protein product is CASSEGSNTEAFF.

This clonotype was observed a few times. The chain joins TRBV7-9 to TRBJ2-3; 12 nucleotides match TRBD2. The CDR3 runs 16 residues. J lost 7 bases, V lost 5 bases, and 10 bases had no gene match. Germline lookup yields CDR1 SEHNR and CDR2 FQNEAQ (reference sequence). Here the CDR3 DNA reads TGTGCCAGCAGCCCGCTAGGACTAGCGGGACATCATACGCAGTATTTT. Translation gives CASSPLGLAGHHTQYF.

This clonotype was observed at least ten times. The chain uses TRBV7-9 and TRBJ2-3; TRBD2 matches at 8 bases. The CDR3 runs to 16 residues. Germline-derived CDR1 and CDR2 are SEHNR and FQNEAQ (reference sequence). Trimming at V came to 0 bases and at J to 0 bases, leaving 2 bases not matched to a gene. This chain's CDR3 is CASSLAGGRSTDTQYF. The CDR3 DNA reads TGTGCCAGCAGCTTAGCGGGCGGGAGGAGCACAGATACGCAGTATTTT.